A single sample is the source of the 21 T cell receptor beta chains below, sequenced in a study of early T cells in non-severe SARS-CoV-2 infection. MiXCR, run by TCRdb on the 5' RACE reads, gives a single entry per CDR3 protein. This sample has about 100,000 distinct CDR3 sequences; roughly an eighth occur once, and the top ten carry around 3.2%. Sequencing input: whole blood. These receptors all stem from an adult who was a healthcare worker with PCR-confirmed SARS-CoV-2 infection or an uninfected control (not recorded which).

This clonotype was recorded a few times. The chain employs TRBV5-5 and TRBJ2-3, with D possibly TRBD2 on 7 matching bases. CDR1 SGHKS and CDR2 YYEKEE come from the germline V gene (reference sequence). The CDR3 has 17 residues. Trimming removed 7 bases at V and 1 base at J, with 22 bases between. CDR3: CASHRGLAEGGTDTQYF. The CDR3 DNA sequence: TGTGCCAGCCACCGTGGGCTAGCGGAGGGGGGCACAGATACGCAGTATTTT.

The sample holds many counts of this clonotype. The CDR3 is CASSSTSGGIYNEQFF. DNA for the CDR3: TGTGCCAGCAGTTCGACTAGCGGGGGGATATACAATGAGCAGTTCTTC. This rearrangement joins TRBV28 to TRBJ2-1; 13 bases align to TRBD2. The CDR3 sequence is 16 residues long. The germline V gene encodes CDR1 MDHEN and CDR2 SYDVKM. V shed 4 bases and J 4 bases; nucleotides not matched to a gene: 4.

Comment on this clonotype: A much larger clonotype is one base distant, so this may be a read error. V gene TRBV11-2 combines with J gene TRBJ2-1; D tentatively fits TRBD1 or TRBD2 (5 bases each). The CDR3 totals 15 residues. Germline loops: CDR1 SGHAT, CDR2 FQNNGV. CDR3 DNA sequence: TGTGCCAGCAGCACGGGACCGCAACCCTACAAAGAGCAGTTCTTC. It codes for CASSTGPQPYKEQFF.

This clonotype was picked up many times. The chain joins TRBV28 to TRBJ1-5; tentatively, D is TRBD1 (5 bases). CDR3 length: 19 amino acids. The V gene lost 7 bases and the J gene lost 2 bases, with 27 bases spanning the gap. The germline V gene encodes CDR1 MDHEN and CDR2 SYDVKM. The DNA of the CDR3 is TGTGCCAGCACCCCAAGCGGACATCGGGGGAAGCATCGCAATCAGCCCCAGCATTTT. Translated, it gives CASTPSGHRGKHRNQPQHF.

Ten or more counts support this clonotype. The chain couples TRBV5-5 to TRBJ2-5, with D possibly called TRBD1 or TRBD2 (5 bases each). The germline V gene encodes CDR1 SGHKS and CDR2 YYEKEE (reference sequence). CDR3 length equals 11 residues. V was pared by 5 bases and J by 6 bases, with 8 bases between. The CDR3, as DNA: TGTGCCAGCAGTTGGGGGAAGACCCAGTACTTC. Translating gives CASSWGKTQYF.

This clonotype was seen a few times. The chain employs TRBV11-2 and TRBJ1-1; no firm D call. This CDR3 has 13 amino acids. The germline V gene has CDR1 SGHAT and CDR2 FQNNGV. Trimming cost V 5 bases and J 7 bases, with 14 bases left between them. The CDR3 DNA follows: TGTGCCAGCAGCACTCAGGCTGGGTTTGAAGCTTTCTTT. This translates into CASSTQAGFEAFF.

The CDR3 nucleotides read TGCGCCAGCCGCCCGGCCTCCAATGAAAAACTGTTTTTT. Its translation: CASRPASNEKLFF. The chain combines TRBV5-1 with TRBJ1-4, with D uncertain. Germline-derived CDR1 and CDR2 are SGHRS and YFSETQ. The ends were cut back, 7 bases at V and 5 bases at J, with 12 bases in the middle. CDR3 length: 13 residues.

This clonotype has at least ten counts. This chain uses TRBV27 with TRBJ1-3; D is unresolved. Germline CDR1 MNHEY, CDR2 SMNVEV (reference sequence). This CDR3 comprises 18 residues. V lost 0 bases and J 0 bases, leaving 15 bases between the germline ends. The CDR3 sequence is CASSLSSPDEDSGNTIYF. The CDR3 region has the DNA TGTGCCAGCAGTTTATCGTCTCCGGACGAAGACTCTGGAAACACCATATATTTT.

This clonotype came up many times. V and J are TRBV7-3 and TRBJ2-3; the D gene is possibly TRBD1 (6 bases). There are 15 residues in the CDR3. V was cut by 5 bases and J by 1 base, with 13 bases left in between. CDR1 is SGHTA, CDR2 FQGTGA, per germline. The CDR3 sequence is CASSQQGPGTDTQYF. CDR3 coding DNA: TGTGCCAGCAGCCAGCAGGGGCCTGGCACAGATACGCAGTATTTT.

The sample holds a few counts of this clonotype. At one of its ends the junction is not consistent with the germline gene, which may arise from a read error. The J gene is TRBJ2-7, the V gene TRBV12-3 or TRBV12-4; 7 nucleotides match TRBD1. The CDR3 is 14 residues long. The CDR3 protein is CASSLGTEGYEQYF. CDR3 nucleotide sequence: TGTGCCAGCAGCTTAGGGACAGAAGGGTACGAGCAGTACTTC.

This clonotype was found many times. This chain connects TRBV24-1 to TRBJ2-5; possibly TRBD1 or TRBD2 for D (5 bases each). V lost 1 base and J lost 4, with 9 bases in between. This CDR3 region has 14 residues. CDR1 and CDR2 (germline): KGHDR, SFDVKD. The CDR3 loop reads CATSDFRDLETQYF. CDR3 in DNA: TGTGCCACCAGTGATTTCAGGGACCTAGAGACCCAGTACTTC.

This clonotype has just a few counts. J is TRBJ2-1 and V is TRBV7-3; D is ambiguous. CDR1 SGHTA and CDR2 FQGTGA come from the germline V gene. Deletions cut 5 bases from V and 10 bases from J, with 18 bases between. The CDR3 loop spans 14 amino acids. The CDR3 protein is CASSPGRALREQFF. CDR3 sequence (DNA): TGTGCCAGCAGCCCCGGTAGGGCCCTGAGGGAGCAGTTCTTC.

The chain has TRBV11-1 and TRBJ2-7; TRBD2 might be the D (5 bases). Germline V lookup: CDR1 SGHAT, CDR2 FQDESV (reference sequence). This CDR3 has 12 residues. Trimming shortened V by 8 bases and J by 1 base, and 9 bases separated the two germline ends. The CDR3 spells CASALGSYEQYF. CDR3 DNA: TGTGCCAGCGCACTAGGATCCTACGAGCAGTACTTC.

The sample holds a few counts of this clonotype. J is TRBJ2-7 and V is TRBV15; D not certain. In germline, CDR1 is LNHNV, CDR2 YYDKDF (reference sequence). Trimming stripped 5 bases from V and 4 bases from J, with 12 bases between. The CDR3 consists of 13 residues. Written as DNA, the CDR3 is TGTGCCACCAGCTCGCGAGAGGAGTACGAGCAGTACTTC. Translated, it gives CATSSREEYEQYF.

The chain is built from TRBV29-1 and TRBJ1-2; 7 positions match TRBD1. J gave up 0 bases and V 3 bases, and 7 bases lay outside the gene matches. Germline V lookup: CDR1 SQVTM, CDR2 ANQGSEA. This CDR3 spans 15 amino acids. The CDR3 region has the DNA TGCAGCGTTGATAACAGGGGCCGAGCTAACTATGGCTACACCTTC. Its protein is CSVDNRGRANYGYTF.

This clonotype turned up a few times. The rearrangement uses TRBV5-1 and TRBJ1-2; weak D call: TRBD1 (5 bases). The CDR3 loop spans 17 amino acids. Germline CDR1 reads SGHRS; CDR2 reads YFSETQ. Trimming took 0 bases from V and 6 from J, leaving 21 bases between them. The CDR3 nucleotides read TGCGCCAGCAGCTTGGCGGGACTGATGCAGTTGATCGATGGCTACACCTTC. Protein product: CASSLAGLMQLIDGYTF.

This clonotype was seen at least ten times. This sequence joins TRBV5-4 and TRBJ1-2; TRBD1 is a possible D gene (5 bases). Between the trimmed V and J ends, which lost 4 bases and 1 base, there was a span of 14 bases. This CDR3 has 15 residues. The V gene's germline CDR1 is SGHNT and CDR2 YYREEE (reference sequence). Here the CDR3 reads CASSLPGRDNYGYTF. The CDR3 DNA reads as TGTGCCAGCAGCCTACCGGGCAGGGATAACTATGGCTACACCTTC.

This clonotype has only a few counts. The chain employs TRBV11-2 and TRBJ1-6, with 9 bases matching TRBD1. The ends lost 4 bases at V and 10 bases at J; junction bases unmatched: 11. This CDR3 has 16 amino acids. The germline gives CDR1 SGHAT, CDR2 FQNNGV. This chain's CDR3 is CASSSELTGGQSPLHF. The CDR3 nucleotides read TGTGCCAGCAGCTCTGAACTTACAGGGGGCCAATCACCCCTCCACTTT.

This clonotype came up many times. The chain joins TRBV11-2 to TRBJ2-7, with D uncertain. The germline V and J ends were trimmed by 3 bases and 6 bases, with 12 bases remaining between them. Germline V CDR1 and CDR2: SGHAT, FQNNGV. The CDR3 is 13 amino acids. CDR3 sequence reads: CASSFGSDSEQYF. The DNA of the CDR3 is TGTGCCAGCAGCTTCGGTTCAGACTCCGAGCAGTACTTC.

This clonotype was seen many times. CDR3 DNA: TGTGCCAGCAGCCCCGGGGGGGGCGAGCAGTACTTC. It is translated as CASSPGGGEQYF. The gene calls are TRBV11-2 and TRBJ2-7; 8 bases align to TRBD2. This CDR3 region has 12 residues. Germline V lookup: CDR1 SGHAT, CDR2 FQNNGV. V lost 5 bases and J lost 6; bases outside the gene matches: 3.

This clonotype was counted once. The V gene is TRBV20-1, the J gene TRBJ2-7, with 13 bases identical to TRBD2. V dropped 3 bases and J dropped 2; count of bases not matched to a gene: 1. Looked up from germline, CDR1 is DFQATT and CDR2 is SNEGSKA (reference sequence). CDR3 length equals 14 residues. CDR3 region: CSARGLAGPYEQYF. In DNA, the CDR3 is TGCAGTGCTAGGGGACTAGCGGGGCCCTACGAGCAGTACTTC.